This TCR beta chain was sequenced in a study of blood T cell repertoires in COVID-19. Study background: Donors in the United States, Italy and Spain gave samples during acute or convalescent COVID-19.

The CDR3 runs 15 residues. Germline CDR1 SGHRS, CDR2 YFSETQ. V lost 4 bases and J lost 0; bases outside the gene matches: 2. As originally analysed: How many nucleated cells were present was estimated from reference gene primer amplification. This table comes from immunoSEQ multiplex PCR, and its TCRdb copy is limited to in-frame clones, with some not included. The DNA gave D and trimming, while V, J and clone size come from that table. The table includes some 70,000 clones, 70% to 90% detected once. This receptor was identified in a woman between 70 and 85 years old with acute or convalescent COVID-19. This chain uses TRBV5-1 with TRBJ1-1; 11 bases fit TRBD1. Sequencing was performed on peripheral blood. The CDR3: CASSGGQGVNTEAFF. The DNA of the CDR3 is TGCGCCAGCAGCGGGGGACAGGGGGTGAACACTGAAGCTTTCTTT.